Listed below are T cell receptor beta chains from one sample, sequenced in a study of blood T cell repertoires in COVID-19. Clones were read by immunoSEQ multiplex PCR, and TCRdb kept only the in-frame ones, dropping some. The sample holds approximately 52,000 clones; 85% are singletons and the top ten take 10% to 13%. Material: peripheral blood. These receptors all stem from a human donor in a cohort sampled during active COVID-19. Both conserved end residues are part of each CDR3. A D gene is named only where the DNA matches it firmly. The size of a clone is reported for some rows only, either as once, few or many, or as a class for expanded clones.

j_gene | d_gene | abundance | v_gene | CDR3nt | CDR3aa
TRBJ1-2 | NA | NA | TRBV3-1/TRBV3-2 | TGTGCCAGCAGCATTAAGAGCTATGGCTACACCTTC | CASSIKSYGYTF
TRBJ2-7 | TRBD1 | once | TRBV19 | TGTGCCAGTAGTAACCACAGGGGAGAGCAGTACTTC | CASSNHRGEQYF
TRBJ1-1 | TRBD1 | NA | TRBV5-6 | TGTGCCAGCAGCCCGTCGACAGGGGGTCGGACTGAAGCTTTCTTT | CASSPSTGGRTEAFF
TRBJ2-7 | TRBD2 | NA | TRBV29-1 | TGCAGTATTAGCGGGGGAGGTCCCCCCTACGAGCAGTACTTC | CSISGGGPPYEQYF
TRBJ1-1 | TRBD1 | NA | TRBV5-4 | TGTGCCAGCAGCACACAGGGGGCATCACAGAACACTGAAGCTTTCTTT | CASSTQGASQNTEAFF
TRBJ1-2 | TRBD1 | NA | TRBV4-1 | TGCGCCAGCAGCCAACCGGGACAGGAGATTTATGGCTACACCTTC | CASSQPGQEIYGYTF
TRBJ2-7 | TRBD1 | NA | TRBV5-4 | TGTGCCAGCAGCTCGGACAGGCAATACGAGCAGTACTTC | CASSSDRQYEQYF
TRBJ2-3 | NA | NA | TRBV25-1 | TGTGCCAGCAGTGGCACAGGCTTCGATACGCAGTATTTT | CASSGTGFDTQYF
TRBJ1-1 | TRBD1 | NA | TRBV6-5 | TGTGCCAGCAGTTCAAGAAGGACAGGGTCGAAAACTGAAGCTTTCTTT | CASSSRRTGSKTEAFF
TRBJ2-3 | NA | NA | TRBV30 | TGTGCCTGGAGTGTACGGCGCGGCCGCACAGATACGCAGTATTTT | CAWSVRRGRTDTQYF
TRBJ2-7 | TRBD1 | NA | TRBV28 | TGTGCCAGCAGTTTAGGACAGGGGGGGCAGTACTTC | CASSLGQGGQYF
TRBJ2-1 | NA | NA | TRBV2 | TGTGCCAGCAGTGATAGGCGGAGGACCTACAATGAGCAGTTCTTC | CASSDRRRTYNEQFF
TRBJ2-5 | TRBD2 | NA | TRBV5-4 | TGTGCCAGCAGCTGGGCTAGCGGCGGGTACCAAGAGACCCAGTACTTC | CASSWASGGYQETQYF
TRBJ1-1 | NA | NA | TRBV11-2 | TGTGCCAGCAGCTTCGAGGGGGGGGTAGCTTTCTTT | CASSFEGGVAFF
TRBJ2-7 | NA | NA | TRBV27 | TGTGCCAGCATGCGGAAGTCAGAGGGCCCTTACTACGAGCAGTACTTC | CASMRKSEGPYYEQYF
TRBJ1-6 | TRBD1 | NA | TRBV4-3 | TGCGCCAGCAGCCAAGGACAGGGGAGGAATTCACCCCTCCACTTT | CASSQGQGRNSPLHF
TRBJ2-3 | TRBD2 | NA | TRBV28 | TGTGCCAGTGGGACTAGCGGGAGACTTCGCACAGATACGCAGTATTTT | CASGTSGRLRTDTQYF
TRBJ1-1 | NA | NA | TRBV3-1/TRBV3-2 | TGTGCCAGCAGCCACATACAGGGGAACACTGAAGCTTTCTTT | CASSHIQGNTEAFF
TRBJ2-5 | TRBD2 | NA | TRBV13 | TGTGCCAGCAGCTTACGCGGGGGACTAGCGGGAGTAGGGACCCAGTACTTC | CASSLRGGLAGVGTQYF
TRBJ2-1 | NA | NA | TRBV6-5 | TGTGCCAGCAGCCCCGTGGGCCCGTCCTACAATGAGCAGTTCTTC | CASSPVGPSYNEQFF
TRBJ1-4 | NA | NA | TRBV6-5 | TGTGCCAGCAGTTTGCGGGGGGTTAAGGAAAAACTGTTTTTT | CASSLRGVKEKLFF
TRBJ2-5 | NA | NA | TRBV15 | TGTGCCACCAGCAGCTTCCGGGGTCCCCAAGAGACCCAGTACTTC | CATSSFRGPQETQYF
TRBJ1-2 | NA | NA | TRBV6-6 | TGTGCCAGCAGTTACTCCGACAGCGACTATGGCTACACCTTC | CASSYSDSDYGYTF
TRBJ2-1 | TRBD2 | few | TRBV27 | TGTGCCAGCAGGACAGTACTAGCGAACTCCTACAATGAGCAGTTCTTC | CASRTVLANSYNEQFF
TRBJ2-6 | NA | NA | TRBV29-1 | TGCAGCGTTTACTCTGGGGCCAACGTCCTGACTTTC | CSVYSGANVLTF
TRBJ2-7 | TRBD1 | NA | TRBV19 | TGTGCCAGTAGTAGCCGCAGGGGGGAGCAGTACTTC | CASSSRRGEQYF
TRBJ2-7 | NA | NA | TRBV11-2 | TGTGCCAGCAGCTTAGTTGGGGGGATCTCCTACGAGCAGTACTTC | CASSLVGGISYEQYF
TRBJ2-7 | TRBD1 | NA | TRBV13 | TGTGCCAGCAGCACCGGGGACAGGGTGGGCGAGCAGTACTTC | CASSTGDRVGEQYF
TRBJ1-5 | TRBD1 | NA | TRBV3-1/TRBV3-2 | TGTGCCAGCAGCCCCTCGACAGGGGCCCAGCCCCAGCATTTT | CASSPSTGAQPQHF
TRBJ1-1 | NA | NA | TRBV5-1 | TGCGCCAGCAGCTTGGTCGGGGGGCGGGTCACTGAAGCTTTCTTT | CASSLVGGRVTEAFF
TRBJ2-1 | NA | NA | TRBV21-1 | TGTGCCAGCACCGTAGATACAAACAGGGTAGGGTCCTACAATGAGCAGTTCTTC | CASTVDTNRVGSYNEQFF
TRBJ2-7 | TRBD2 | few | TRBV5-4 | TGTGCCAGCAGCCCCGGGACTAGCGGAGTCTACGAGCAGTACTTC | CASSPGTSGVYEQYF
TRBJ2-3 | NA | once | TRBV6-2/TRBV6-3 | TGTGCCAGCAGCCCCCCAGGGGCGGGCCGGAGCACAGATACGCAGTATTTT | CASSPPGAGRSTDTQYF
TRBJ1-6 | NA | once | TRBV21-1 | TGTGCCAGCAGGACTGACGGTCTCAATAATTCACCCCTCCACTTT | CASRTDGLNNSPLHF
TRBJ2-1 | TRBD2 | NA | TRBV4-3 | TGCGCCAGCAGCCCCGTTGGCGGGAGATCCTACAATGAGCAGTTCTTC | CASSPVGGRSYNEQFF
TRBJ2-7 | TRBD1 | few | TRBV4-2 | TGTGCCAGCAGCGAAGGGACAGACTACGAGCAGTACTTC | CASSEGTDYEQYF
TRBJ1-5 | TRBD1 | NA | TRBV2 | TGTGCCAGCAGTGAAGCGGGACAGGGGTATCAGCCCCAGCATTTT | CASSEAGQGYQPQHF
TRBJ2-7 | TRBD2 | NA | TRBV18 | TGTGCCAGCTCACCAGGGACTAGCGGGAGAGGCGAGCAGTACTTC | CASSPGTSGRGEQYF
TRBJ2-1 | TRBD2 | NA | TRBV5-1 | TGCGCCAGCAGCTTGGTCCCCACTAGCGAGCCGTTCTTC | CASSLVPTSEPFF
TRBJ2-7 | TRBD2 | once | TRBV10-2 | TGCGCCAGCAGTGACGGCCTAGCGGGAGGATTGGGCTACGAGCAGTACTTC | CASSDGLAGGLGYEQYF
TRBJ2-1 | TRBD2 | NA | TRBV28 | TGTGCCAGCAGTTTAACCCTCTCTAGGCTAGCGGGAGACAATGAGCAGTTCTTC | CASSLTLSRLAGDNEQFF
TRBJ2-5 | NA | NA | TRBV4-2 | TGTGCCAGCAGCCAAACGGTAGGGGTCCGGGAGACCCAGTACTTC | CASSQTVGVRETQYF
TRBJ1-6 | NA | NA | TRBV6-2/TRBV6-3 | TGTGCCAGCAGTTACTCAAGAGGGAGAAACTCACCCCTCCACTTT | CASSYSRGRNSPLHF
TRBJ1-5 | NA | few | TRBV4-1 | TGCGCCAGCAGCCAGAAGACGGGAGGCCAGCCCCAGCATTTT | CASSQKTGGQPQHF
TRBJ2-7 | NA | NA | TRBV4-1 | TGCGCCAGCAGCCCTCTTAGGCGCCAGGGAAGCTCCTACGAGCAGTACTTC | CASSPLRRQGSSYEQYF
TRBJ1-1 | NA | NA | TRBV19 | TGTGCCAGTAATCACCTCCGGAGGGACACTGAAGCTTTCTTT | CASNHLRRDTEAFF
TRBJ1-2 | NA | NA | TRBV7-8 | TGTGCCAGCAGCTCTCAGCGAGGCGGCTATGGCTACACCTTC | CASSSQRGGYGYTF
TRBJ1-1 | NA | NA | TRBV28 | TGTGCCAGCAGTTTATGGCAGGGTCGCGCTGAAGCTTTCTTT | CASSLWQGRAEAFF
TRBJ2-1 | TRBD2 | NA | TRBV10-3 | TGTGCCATCAGTGACCCGAAGACTAGCGGGGGGAATGAGCAGTTCTTC | CAISDPKTSGGNEQFF
TRBJ2-3 | NA | NA | TRBV7-2 | TGTGCCAGCAGCTCTCGGGCTTCGGGAATTTCTAGCACAGATACGCAGTATTTT | CASSSRASGISSTDTQYF
TRBJ2-2 | NA | NA | TRBV5-4 | TGTGCCAGCAGCTTAGGACCCGGGGACACCGGGGAGCTGTTTTTT | CASSLGPGDTGELFF
TRBJ2-5 | TRBD2 | NA | TRBV5-4 | TGTGCCAGCAGCCCCGGGACTAGCGGGACCGCCGGGACCCAGTACTTC | CASSPGTSGTAGTQYF
TRBJ2-1 | TRBD1 | NA | TRBV5-1 | TGCGCCAGCAGCTTGGAGGGACAGGTATCCAATGAGCAGTTCTTC | CASSLEGQVSNEQFF
TRBJ2-7 | TRBD2 | NA | TRBV6-5 | TGTGCCAGCAGATTAGCGGGGTCCTCCTACGAGCAGTACTTC | CASRLAGSSYEQYF
TRBJ1-2 | NA | NA | TRBV2 | TGTGCCAGCAGTGATTCACAGGGTGGCTTATCTAACTATGGCTACACCTTC | CASSDSQGGLSNYGYTF
TRBJ2-2 | TRBD2 | NA | TRBV6-2/TRBV6-3 | TGTGCCAGCAGTTATTCTGGACTAGTGGGGGCCGGGGAGCTGTTTTTT | CASSYSGLVGAGELFF
TRBJ1-1 | NA | NA | TRBV5-1 | TGCGCCAGCAGCTCCCCCGGGGGGGAGATGAACACTGAAGCTTTCTTT | CASSSPGGEMNTEAFF